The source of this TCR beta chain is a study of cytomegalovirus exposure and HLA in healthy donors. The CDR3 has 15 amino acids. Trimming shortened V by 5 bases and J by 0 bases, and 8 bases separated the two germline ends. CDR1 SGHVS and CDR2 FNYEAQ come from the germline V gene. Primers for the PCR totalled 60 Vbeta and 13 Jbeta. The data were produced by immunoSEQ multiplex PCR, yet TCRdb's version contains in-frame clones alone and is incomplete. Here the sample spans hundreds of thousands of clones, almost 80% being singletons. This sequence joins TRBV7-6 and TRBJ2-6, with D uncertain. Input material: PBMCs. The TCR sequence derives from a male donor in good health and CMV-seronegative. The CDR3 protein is CASSPGHSGANVLTF. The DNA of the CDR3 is TGTGCCAGCAGCCCCGGTCACTCTGGGGCCAACGTCCTGACTTTC.